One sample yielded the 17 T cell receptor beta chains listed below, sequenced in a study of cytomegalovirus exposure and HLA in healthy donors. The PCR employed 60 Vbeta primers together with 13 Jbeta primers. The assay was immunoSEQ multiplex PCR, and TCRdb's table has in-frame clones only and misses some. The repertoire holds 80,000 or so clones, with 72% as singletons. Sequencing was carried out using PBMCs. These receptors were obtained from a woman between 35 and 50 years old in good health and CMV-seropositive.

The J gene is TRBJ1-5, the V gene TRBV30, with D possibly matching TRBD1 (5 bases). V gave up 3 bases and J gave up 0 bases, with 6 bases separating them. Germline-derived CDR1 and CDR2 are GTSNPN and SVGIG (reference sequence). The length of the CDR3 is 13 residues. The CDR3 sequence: CAWRTDSNQPQHF. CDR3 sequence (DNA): TGTGCCTGGAGGACAGATAGCAATCAGCCCCAGCATTTT.

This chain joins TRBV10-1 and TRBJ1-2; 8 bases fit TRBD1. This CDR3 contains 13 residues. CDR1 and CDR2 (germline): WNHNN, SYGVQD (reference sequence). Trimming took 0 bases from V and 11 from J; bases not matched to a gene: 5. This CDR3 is CASSESRTGRYTF. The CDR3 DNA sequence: TGCGCCAGCAGTGAGTCCCGGACAGGGAGATACACCTTC.

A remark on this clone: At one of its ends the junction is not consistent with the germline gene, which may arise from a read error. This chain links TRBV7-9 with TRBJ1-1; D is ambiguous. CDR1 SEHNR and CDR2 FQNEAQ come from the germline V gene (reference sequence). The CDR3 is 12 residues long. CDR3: CSSSLHSTEAFF. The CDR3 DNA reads TGTTCCAGCAGCCTACACAGTACCGAAGCTTTCTTT.

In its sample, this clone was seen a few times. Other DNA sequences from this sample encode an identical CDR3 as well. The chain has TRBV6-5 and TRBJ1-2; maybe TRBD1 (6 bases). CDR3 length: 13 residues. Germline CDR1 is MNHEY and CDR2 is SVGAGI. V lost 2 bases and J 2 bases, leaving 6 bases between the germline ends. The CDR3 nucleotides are TGTGCCAGCAGTTACGACAGGAACTATGGCTACACCTTC. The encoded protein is CASSYDRNYGYTF.

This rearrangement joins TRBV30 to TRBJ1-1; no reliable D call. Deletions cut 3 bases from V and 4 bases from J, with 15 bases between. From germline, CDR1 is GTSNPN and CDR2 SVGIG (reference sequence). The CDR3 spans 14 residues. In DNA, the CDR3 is TGTGCCTGGAGCAGTGTCGGGGAATCCACTGAAGCTTTCTTT. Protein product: CAWSSVGESTEAFF. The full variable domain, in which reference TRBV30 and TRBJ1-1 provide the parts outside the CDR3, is SQTIHQWPATLVQPVGSPLSLECTVEGTSNPNLYWYRQAAGRGLQLLFYSVGIGQISSEVPQNLSASRPQDRQFILSSKKLLLSDSGFYLCAWSSVGESTEAFFGQGTRLTVV.

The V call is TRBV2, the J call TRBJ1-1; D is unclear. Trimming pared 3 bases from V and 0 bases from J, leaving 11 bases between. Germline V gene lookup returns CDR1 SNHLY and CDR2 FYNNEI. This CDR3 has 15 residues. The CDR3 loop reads CASSEARTLNTEAFF. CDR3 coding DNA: TGTGCCAGCAGTGAGGCCAGAACCTTGAACACTGAAGCTTTCTTT. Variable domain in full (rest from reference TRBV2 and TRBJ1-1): EPEVTQTPSHQVTQMGQEVILRCVPISNHLYFYWYRQILGQKVEFLVSFYNNEISEKSEIFDDQFSVERPDGSNFTLKIRSTKLEDSAMYFCASSEARTLNTEAFFGQGTRLTVV.

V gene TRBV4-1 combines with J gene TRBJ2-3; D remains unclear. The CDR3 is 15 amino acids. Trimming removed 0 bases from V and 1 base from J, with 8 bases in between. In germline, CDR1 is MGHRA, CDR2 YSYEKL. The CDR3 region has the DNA TGCGCCAGCAGCCAAGATTCCCCGGGCACAGATACGCAGTATTTT. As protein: CASSQDSPGTDTQYF.

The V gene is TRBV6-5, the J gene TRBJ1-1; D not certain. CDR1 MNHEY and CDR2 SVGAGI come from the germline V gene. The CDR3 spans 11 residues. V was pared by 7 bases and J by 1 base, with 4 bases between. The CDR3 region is CASNRNTEAFF. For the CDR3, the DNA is TGTGCCAGCAACAGGAACACTGAAGCTTTCTTT.

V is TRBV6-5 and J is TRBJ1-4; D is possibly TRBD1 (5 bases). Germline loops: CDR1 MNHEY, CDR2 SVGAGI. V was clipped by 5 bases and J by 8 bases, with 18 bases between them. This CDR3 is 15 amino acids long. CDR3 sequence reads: CASSPPGDLGEKLFF. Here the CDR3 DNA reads TGTGCCAGCAGTCCGCCGGGGGATCTAGGGGAAAAACTGTTTTTT.

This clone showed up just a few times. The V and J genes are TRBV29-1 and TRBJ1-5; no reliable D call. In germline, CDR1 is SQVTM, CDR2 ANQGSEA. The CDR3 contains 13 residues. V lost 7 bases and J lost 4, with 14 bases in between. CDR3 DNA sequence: TGCAGCGCCCGAGATAATATGAATCAGCCCCAGCATTTT. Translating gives CSARDNMNQPQHF.

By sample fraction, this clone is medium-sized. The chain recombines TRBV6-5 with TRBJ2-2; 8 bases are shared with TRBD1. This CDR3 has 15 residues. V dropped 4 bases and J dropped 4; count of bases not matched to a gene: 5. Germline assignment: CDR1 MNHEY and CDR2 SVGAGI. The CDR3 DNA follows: TGTGCCAGCAGTTCCTTGGACAGGGCCACCGGGGAGCTGTTTTTT. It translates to CASSSLDRATGELFF.

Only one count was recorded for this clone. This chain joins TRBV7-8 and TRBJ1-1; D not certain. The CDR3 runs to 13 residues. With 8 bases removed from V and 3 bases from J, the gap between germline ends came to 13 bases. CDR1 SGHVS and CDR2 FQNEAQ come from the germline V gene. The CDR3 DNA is TGTGCCAGCTCTAGAGGAGGCGACACTGAAGCTTTCTTT. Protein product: CASSRGGDTEAFF.

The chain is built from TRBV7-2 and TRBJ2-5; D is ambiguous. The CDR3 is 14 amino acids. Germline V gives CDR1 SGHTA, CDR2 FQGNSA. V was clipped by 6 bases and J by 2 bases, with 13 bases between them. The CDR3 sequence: CASRPGLIQETQYF. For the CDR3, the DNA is TGTGCCAGCAGGCCAGGCTTGATACAAGAGACCCAGTACTTC.

In DNA, the CDR3 is TGTGCCAGCAGGCTCGCCAGGGGAGATACGCAGTATTTT. It yields the protein CASRLARGDTQYF. The chain employs TRBV5-8 and TRBJ2-3; the D gene is possibly TRBD1 (6 bases). Germline values: CDR1 SGHTS, CDR2 YDEGEE. The CDR3 has 13 amino acids. With 5 bases removed from V and 5 bases from J, the gap between germline ends came to 12 bases.

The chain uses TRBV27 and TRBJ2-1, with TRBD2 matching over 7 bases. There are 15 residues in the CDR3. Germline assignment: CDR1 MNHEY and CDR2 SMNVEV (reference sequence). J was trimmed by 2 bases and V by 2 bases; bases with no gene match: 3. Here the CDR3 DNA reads TGTGCCAGCAGTTTAGCGGGAGCTACCTACAATGAGCAGTTCTTC. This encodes CASSLAGATYNEQFF.

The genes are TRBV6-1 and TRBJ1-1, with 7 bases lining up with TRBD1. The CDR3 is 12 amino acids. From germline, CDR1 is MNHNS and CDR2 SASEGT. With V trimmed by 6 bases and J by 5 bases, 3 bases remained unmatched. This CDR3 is CASRQQGTEAFF. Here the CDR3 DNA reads TGTGCCAGCAGACAACAGGGGACTGAAGCTTTCTTT.

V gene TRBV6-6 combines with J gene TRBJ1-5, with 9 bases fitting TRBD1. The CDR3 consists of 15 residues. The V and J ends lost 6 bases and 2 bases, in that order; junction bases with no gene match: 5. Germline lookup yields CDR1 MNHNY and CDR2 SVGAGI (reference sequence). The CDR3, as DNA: TGTGCCAGCAGGAAACAGGGGGCTGGCAATCAGCCCCAGCATTTT. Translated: CASRKQGAGNQPQHF.